A single sample gave rise to the 14 T cell receptor beta chains below, sequenced in a study of cytomegalovirus exposure and HLA in healthy donors. The PCR had 60 Vbeta and 13 Jbeta primers. The protocol was immunoSEQ multiplex PCR, while the TCRdb copy is restricted to in-frame clones and leaves out a portion. The table has approximately 82,000 clones, approximately 56% seen once. Sequenced: PBMCs. The origin of the receptors is a woman aged 25 to 39 in good health and CMV-seropositive.

The chain uses TRBV19 and TRBJ1-2; TRBD1 matches 10 bases. V was clipped by 6 bases and J by 9 bases; unmatched bases: 13. There are 15 residues in the CDR3. In germline, CDR1 is LNHDA, CDR2 SQIVND (reference sequence). This CDR3 is CASSAPGTGEGSYTF. The CDR3 nucleotides read TGTGCCAGTAGCGCACCCGGGACAGGGGAGGGGAGCTACACCTTC.

This clone was counted only a few times. The V and J genes are TRBV27 and TRBJ1-5; D possibly corresponds to TRBD1 (6 bases). The V end lost 6 bases, the J end lost 2 bases, and 11 bases lay between the germline ends. The germline gives CDR1 MNHEY, CDR2 SMNVEV (reference sequence). This CDR3 has 14 amino acids. CDR3 bases: TGTGCCAGCAGCTACAGGGTTGGCAATCAGCCCCAGCATTTT. Translating it yields CASSYRVGNQPQHF.

This clone appeared once. V and J are TRBV5-8 and TRBJ2-1, with TRBD1 identical over 8 bases. Per the germline V gene, CDR1 is SGHTS and CDR2 is YDEGEE. The ends lost 3 bases at V and 6 bases at J; junction bases unmatched: 14. The CDR3 sequence is 17 residues long. The CDR3 DNA reads as TGTGCCAGCAGCTACTCTACCGGGACAGGTCTTGGCAATGAGCAGTTCTTC. Translating gives CASSYSTGTGLGNEQFF. The full variable domain, completed using reference TRBV5-8 and TRBJ2-1, is EAGVTQSPTHLIKTRGQQATLRCSPISGHTSVYWYQQALGLGLQFLLWYDEGEERNRGNFPPRFSGRQFPNYSSELNVNALELEDSALYLCASSYSTGTGLGNEQFFGPGTRLTVL.

Regarding this clone: The junction does not match germline at one end; this may be a read error. V and J are TRBV7-9 and TRBJ2-2, with 8 nucleotides matching TRBD1. The CDR3 spans 17 residues. Germline CDR1 reads SEHNR; CDR2 reads FQNEAQ (reference sequence). DNA for the CDR3: TGTTCCAGCAGCTTAAGGGGCAGGGGGCAGAACACCGGGGAGCTGTTTTTT. It specifies CSSSLRGRGQNTGELFF.

The chain has TRBV30 and TRBJ2-5; 9 positions agree with TRBD2. V lost 3 bases and J lost 1; bases outside the gene matches: 6. Germline CDR1 GTSNPN, CDR2 SVGIG (reference sequence). This CDR3 region has 15 residues. The CDR3 DNA sequence: TGTGCCTGGAGAGGACTAGCGAGCTTCCAAGAGACCCAGTACTTC. Translating it yields CAWRGLASFQETQYF. The variable domain in full, with the rest retrieved from reference TRBV30 and TRBJ2-5, is SQTIHQWPATLVQPVGSPLSLECTVEGTSNPNLYWYRQAAGRGLQLLFYSVGIGQISSEVPQNLSASRPQDRQFILSSKKLLLSDSGFYLCAWRGLASFQETQYFGPGTRLLVL.

The genes are TRBV28 and TRBJ1-2, with 8 bases lining up with TRBD1. Trimming removed 2 bases from V and 7 bases from J; junction bases left unmatched: 6. Germline V lookup: CDR1 MDHEN, CDR2 SYDVKM. CDR3 size: 14 residues. In nucleotides, the CDR3 is TGTGCCAGCAGTTTAGTACAGGGGGGGCGTGGCTACACCTTC. Amino acid sequence: CASSLVQGGRGYTF.

This clone showed up just a few times. This chain uses TRBV7-8 with TRBJ2-7, with 7 positions matching TRBD2. The CDR3 has 15 residues. Trimming took 5 bases from V and 0 from J; bases not matched to a gene: 7. Germline V lookup: CDR1 SGHVS, CDR2 FQNEAQ. CDR3 region: CASSPRLATSYEQYF. In nucleotides, the CDR3 is TGTGCCAGCAGCCCAAGACTAGCAACCTCCTACGAGCAGTACTTC.

This clone was observed a few times. This rearrangement joins TRBV5-1 to TRBJ1-5; no clear D gene. The CDR3 contains 12 residues. Trimming removed 0 bases at V and 15 bases at J, with 13 bases between. CDR1 SGHRS and CDR2 YFSETQ come from the germline V gene. The CDR3: CASSLDAVAWHF. The CDR3 region has the DNA TGCGCCAGCAGCTTGGATGCGGTCGCTTGGCATTTT.

This clone was counted between two and nine times. The chain couples TRBV19 to TRBJ1-2, with a tentative D call TRBD1 (6 bases). The CDR3 covers 15 residues. V shed 8 bases and J shed 5 bases, with 21 bases lying between them. CDR1 LNHDA and CDR2 SQIVND come from the germline V gene (reference sequence). As DNA, the CDR3 is TGTGCCAGTCGGCCAGGGGCTTCCAGAGGGTATGGCTACACCTTC. Translating it yields CASRPGASRGYGYTF.

The V and J genes are TRBV5-1 and TRBJ2-5; D unresolved. The germline V gene has CDR1 SGHRS and CDR2 YFSETQ. The CDR3 runs to 13 residues. Trimming took off 0 bases at V and 1 base at J, with 4 bases between the two ends. The CDR3 DNA reads TGCGCCAGCAGCTTGGCTGTCCAAGAGACCCAGTACTTC. Its translation is CASSLAVQETQYF.

This clone was counted once. The V gene is TRBV29-1, the J gene TRBJ1-2; 8 nucleotides align to TRBD1. The germline V gene encodes CDR1 SQVTM and CDR2 ANQGSEA. The trim removed 6 bases at V and 6 bases at J, leaving 9 bases unmatched. There are 13 residues in the CDR3. The CDR3, as DNA: TGCAGCGTGGCCGGACAGGGCTGGGATGGCTACACCTTC. Translated: CSVAGQGWDGYTF.

The V call is TRBV7-2, the J call TRBJ2-7; no reliable D call. Trimming took 2 bases from V and 12 from J, leaving 11 bases between them. CDR1 is SGHTA, CDR2 FQGNSA, per germline. The CDR3 has 11 amino acids. CDR3 coding DNA: TGTGCCAGCAGCTTAACTTTCTTGTTGTACTTC. Translated: CASSLTFLLYF.

The J gene is TRBJ2-5, the V gene TRBV13, with D unclear. With the DNA end fitting TRBJ2-7 better, the J assignment may be wrong. The CDR3 is 13 amino acids. Germline lookup yields CDR1 PRHDT and CDR2 FYEKMQ (reference sequence). The chain's CDR3 is CASSHPNAYEQYF. The CDR3 DNA sequence: TGTGCCAGCAGCCACCCCAACGCCTACGAGCAGTACTTC.

V gene TRBV7-9 combines with J gene TRBJ1-6, with TRBD1 as a possible D gene (6 bases). Trimming cost V 5 bases and J 6 bases, with 11 bases left between them. The CDR3 loop spans 14 amino acids. In germline, CDR1 is SEHNR, CDR2 FQNEAQ (reference sequence). The CDR3 protein is CASSPPGANSPLHF. The CDR3 coding sequence is TGTGCCAGCAGCCCCCCAGGGGCTAATTCACCCCTCCACTTT.